The source of this T cell receptor (beta chain) is a study of monozygotic twins with inflammatory bowel disease (dated by TCRdb to about 2019). Notes on the research overall: A total of some 28 monozygotic twin pairs were included in the full study, comprising nine German pairs (four IBD-concordant, five IBD-discordant) and 19 IBD-discordant Danish pairs. Within discordant pairs, disease-associated traits were sought mainly by comparing IBD patients with their genetically identical healthy co-twins. Each individual had, on average, about 151 000 unique TCRalpha sequences and 181 000 unique TCRbeta sequences available for analysis.

What the work shows at the level of the full study, not this receptor alone: Differing immunosuppressive treatments among patients may have added background noise and inter-individual variability to the repertoires. IBD patients shared fewer clonotypes with other individuals than healthy twins did, most markedly in patients showing signs of disease activity. A decrease in TCRbeta repertoire diversity, as measured by inverse Simpson index, was observed in IBD patients compared with their healthy co-twins. Different T cell subtypes could not be distinguished in the analysis. No single strong signal or clonotype linked to IBD turned up in the results, so the idea that one exists was not supported. No difference in repertoire similarity was observed between concordant and discordant twins, possibly owing to limited statistical power.

The library was built by means of 5' RACE. Preparation of each TCR library used 3,500 to 4,500 ng of total RNA. For each sample, cDNA was synthesized in eight separate reactions using SMARTScribe reverse transcriptase. During cDNA synthesis, template switching introduced unique molecular identifiers that contained a 6-nucleotide sample barcode. Two nested PCRs of approximately 16 and 10 cycles amplified the TCRalpha and TCRbeta cDNA, and bead purification followed each PCR. Before amplification, the cDNA was treated with uracil DNA-glycosylase and purified using the QIAquick PCR purification kit. In the second PCR, Illumina TruSeq-compatible adapters and sample-specific barcodes were added. Library quality and concentration were checked on TapeStation and Qubit, and libraries were pooled at about 5 ng each. Pooled libraries were sequenced on an Illumina HiSeq2500 single-index Rapid Run with 2 x 100 bp reads and custom sequencing primers. For the original study's pipeline: PCR and sequencing errors were corrected by UMI-based consensus assembly using MiGEC version 1.2.6. MiXCR version 2.1.1 was used for V(D)J alignment, clonotype assembly and CDR3 extraction. To normalise gene usage, clonotype sharing and MAIT/NKT TCR abundance, the top 1000, 10 000 and 20 000 clonotypes in each sample were analysed. Diversity was computed as the inverse Simpson index with the vegan R package after downsampling to 27 000 UMIs. Paired Mann-Whitney U tests were applied to discordant twin pairs, with Benjamini-Hochberg correction for multiple testing. The reads underwent TCRdb reprocessing, giving one record for each CDR3 protein sequence and no DNA. These V and J calls are TCRdb output, not the study's own analysis. The table for this sample lists just over 300,000 distinct CDR3 sequences. The ten largest clones capture roughly 5.3% of the sample.

As to this clonotype: It has no known antigen specificity.

From each donor, an approximately 2.5 ml peripheral blood sample was drawn into PAXgene tubes and stored at -80 degrees C. Total RNA was isolated from whole blood with the PAXgene blood miRNA kit on an automated QIAcube, without T cell sorting. Peripheral blood from monozygotic twin pairs who were concordant or discordant for inflammatory bowel disease underwent deep TCRalpha and TCRbeta repertoire profiling using unique molecular barcoding. Smoking habits were recorded for all twin pairs, and each individual was classified as a current, former or never smoker. Material for sequencing was blood. The TCR sequence derives from a human donor with ulcerative colitis or Crohn's disease, or a healthy co-twin of an affected twin (not recorded which).

The CDR3 reads as follows: CSARSGTISSGGGYTF. In this chain, TRBV20-1 is recombined with TRBJ1-2. The germline V gene (reference sequence) supplies CDR1 DFQATT and CDR2 SNEGSKA. Measured from the cysteine to the phenylalanine, the CDR3 is 16 residues long. The DNA is unrecorded.